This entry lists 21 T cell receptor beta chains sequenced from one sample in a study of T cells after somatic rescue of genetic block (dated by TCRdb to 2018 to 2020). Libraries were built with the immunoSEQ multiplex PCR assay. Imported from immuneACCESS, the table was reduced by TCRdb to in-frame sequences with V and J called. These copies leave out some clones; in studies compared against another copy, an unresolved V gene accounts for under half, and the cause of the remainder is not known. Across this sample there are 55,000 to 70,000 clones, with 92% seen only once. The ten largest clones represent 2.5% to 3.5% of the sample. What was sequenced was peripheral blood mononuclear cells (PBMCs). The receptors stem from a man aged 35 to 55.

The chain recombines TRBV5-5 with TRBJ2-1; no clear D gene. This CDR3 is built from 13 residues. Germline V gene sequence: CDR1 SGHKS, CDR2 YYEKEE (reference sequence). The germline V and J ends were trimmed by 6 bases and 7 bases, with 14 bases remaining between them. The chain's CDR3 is CASNPGAENEQFF. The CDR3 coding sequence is TGTGCCAGCAATCCCGGTGCGGAAAATGAGCAGTTCTTC.

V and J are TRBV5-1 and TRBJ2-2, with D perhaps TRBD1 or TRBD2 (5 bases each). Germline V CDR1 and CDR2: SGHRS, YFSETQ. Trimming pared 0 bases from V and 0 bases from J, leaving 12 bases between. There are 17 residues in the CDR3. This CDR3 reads CASSLGDAATNTGELFF. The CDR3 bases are TGCGCCAGCAGCTTGGGGGACGCCGCTACGAACACCGGGGAGCTGTTTTTT.

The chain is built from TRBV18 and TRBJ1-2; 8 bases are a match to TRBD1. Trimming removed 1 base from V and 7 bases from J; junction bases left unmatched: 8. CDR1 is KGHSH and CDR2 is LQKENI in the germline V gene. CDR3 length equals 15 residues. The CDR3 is CASSPLDRVSVGYTF. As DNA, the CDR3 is TGTGCCAGCTCACCACTGGACAGGGTATCTGTTGGCTACACCTTC.

In DNA, the CDR3 is TGTGCCAGTAGCCCCGACGCAAGGGGCTCTGGAAACACCATATATTTT. Translating gives CASSPDARGSGNTIYF. The chain links TRBV19 to TRBJ1-3, with a possible D match to TRBD1 (5 bases). Per germline, CDR1 LNHDA and CDR2 SQIVND (reference sequence). Trimming removed 6 bases from V and 0 bases from J, with 15 bases in between. This CDR3 is built from 16 residues.

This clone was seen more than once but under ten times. CDR3 in amino acids: CASSPPRQSNTGELFF. In DNA, the CDR3 is TGTGCCAGCTCACCACCCCGGCAGTCGAACACCGGGGAGCTGTTTTTT. This chain links TRBV18 with TRBJ2-2, with D unclear. The CDR3 runs 16 residues. Between the trimmed V and J ends, which lost 0 bases and 0 bases, there was a span of 8 bases. Germline CDR1 KGHSH, CDR2 LQKENI.

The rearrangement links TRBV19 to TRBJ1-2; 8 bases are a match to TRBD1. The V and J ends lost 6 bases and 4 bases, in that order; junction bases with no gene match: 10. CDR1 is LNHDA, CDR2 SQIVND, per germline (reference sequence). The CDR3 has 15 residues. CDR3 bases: TGTGCCAGTAGCTATGGACAGGGAGTAACCTATGGCTACACCTTC. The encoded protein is CASSYGQGVTYGYTF.

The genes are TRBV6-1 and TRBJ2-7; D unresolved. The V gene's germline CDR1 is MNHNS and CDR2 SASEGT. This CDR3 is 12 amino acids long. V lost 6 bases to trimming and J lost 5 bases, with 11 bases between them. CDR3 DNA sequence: TGTGCCAGCAGCGTAAACGGGCACGAGCAGTACTTC. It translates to CASSVNGHEQYF.

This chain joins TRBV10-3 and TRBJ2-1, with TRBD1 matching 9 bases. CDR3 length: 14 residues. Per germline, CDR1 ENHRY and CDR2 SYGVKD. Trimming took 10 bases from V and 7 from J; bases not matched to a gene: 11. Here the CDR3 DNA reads TGTGCCACCCGGCGGGGACAGGGCGGGAATGAGCAGTTCTTC. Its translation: CATRRGQGGNEQFF.

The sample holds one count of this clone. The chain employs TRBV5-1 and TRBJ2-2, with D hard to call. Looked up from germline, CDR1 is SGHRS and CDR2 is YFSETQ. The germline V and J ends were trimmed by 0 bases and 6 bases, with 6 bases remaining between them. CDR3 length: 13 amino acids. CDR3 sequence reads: CASSLGRAGELFF. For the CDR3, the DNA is TGCGCCAGCAGCTTGGGCCGGGCCGGGGAGCTGTTTTTT.

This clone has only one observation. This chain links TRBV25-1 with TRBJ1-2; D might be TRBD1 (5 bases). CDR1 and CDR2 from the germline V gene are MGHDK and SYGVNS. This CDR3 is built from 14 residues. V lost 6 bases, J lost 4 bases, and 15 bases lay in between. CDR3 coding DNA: TGTGCCAGCAGCTCCGGGGCCGCTTCCTATGGCTACACCTTC. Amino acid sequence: CASSSGAASYGYTF.

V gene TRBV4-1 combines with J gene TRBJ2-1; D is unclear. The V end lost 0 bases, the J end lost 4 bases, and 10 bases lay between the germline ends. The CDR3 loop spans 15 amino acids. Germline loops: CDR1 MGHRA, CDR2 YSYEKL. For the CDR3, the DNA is TGCGCCAGCAGCCAAGATTTCGTACGATACAATGAGCAGTTCTTC. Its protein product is CASSQDFVRYNEQFF.

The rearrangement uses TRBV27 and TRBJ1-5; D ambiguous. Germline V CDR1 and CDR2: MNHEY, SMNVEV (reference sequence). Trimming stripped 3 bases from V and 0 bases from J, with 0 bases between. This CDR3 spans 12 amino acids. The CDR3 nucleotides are TGTGCCAGCAGTTTTAGCAATCAGCCCCAGCATTTT. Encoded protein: CASSFSNQPQHF.

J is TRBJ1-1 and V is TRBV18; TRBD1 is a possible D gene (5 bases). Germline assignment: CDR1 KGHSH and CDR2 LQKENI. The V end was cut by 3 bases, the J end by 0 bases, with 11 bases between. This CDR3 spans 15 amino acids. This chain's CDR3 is CASSPPGTVNTEAFF. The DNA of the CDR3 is TGTGCCAGCTCACCGCCCGGGACGGTGAACACTGAAGCTTTCTTT.

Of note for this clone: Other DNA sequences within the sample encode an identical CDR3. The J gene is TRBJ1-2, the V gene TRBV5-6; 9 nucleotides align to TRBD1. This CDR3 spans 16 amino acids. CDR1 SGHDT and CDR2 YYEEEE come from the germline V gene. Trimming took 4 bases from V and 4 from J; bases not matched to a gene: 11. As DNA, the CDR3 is TGTGCCAGCAGCCCGACACCCACAGGGGGCATCTATGGCTACACCTTC. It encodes CASSPTPTGGIYGYTF. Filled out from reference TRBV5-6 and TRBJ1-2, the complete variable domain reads DAGVTQSPTHLIKTRGQQVTLRCSPKSGHDTVSWYQQALGQGPQFIFQYYEEEERQRGNFPDRFSGHQFPNYSSELNVNALLLGDSALYLCASSPTPTGGIYGYTFGSGTRLTVV.

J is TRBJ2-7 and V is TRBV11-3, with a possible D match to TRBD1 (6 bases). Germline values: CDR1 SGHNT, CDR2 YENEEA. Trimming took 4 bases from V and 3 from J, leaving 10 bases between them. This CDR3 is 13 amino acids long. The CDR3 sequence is CASSSPDSYEQYF. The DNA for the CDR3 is TGTGCCAGCAGCTCCCCGGACAGCTACGAGCAGTACTTC.

Here the CDR3 reads CASSQVRTGANEKLFF. CDR3 in DNA: TGCGCCAGCAGCCAAGTGCGGACAGGAGCTAATGAAAAACTGTTTTTT. The chain is built from TRBV4-1 and TRBJ1-4; TRBD1 matches at 7 bases. CDR3 length: 16 residues. Trimming took 1 base from V and 3 from J; bases not matched to a gene: 5. The germline V gene has CDR1 MGHRA and CDR2 YSYEKL.

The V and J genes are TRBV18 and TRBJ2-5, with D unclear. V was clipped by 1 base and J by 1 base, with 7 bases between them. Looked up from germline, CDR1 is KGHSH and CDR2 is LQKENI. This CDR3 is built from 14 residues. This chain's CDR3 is CASSPRASQETQYF. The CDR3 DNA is TGTGCCAGCTCACCACGGGCAAGCCAAGAGACCCAGTACTTC. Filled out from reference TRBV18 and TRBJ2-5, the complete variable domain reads NAGVMQNPRHLVRRRGQEARLRCSPMKGHSHVYWYRQLPEEGLKFMVYLQKENIIDESGMPKERFSAEFPKEGPSILRIQQVVRGDSAAYFCASSPRASQETQYFGPGTRLLVL.

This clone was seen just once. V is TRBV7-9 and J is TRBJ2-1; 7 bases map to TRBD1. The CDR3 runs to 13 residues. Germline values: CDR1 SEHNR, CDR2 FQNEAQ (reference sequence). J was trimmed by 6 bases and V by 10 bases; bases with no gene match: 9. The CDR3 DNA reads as TGTGCCAATGACGACAGGGTCAGCAATGAGCAGTTCTTC. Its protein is CANDDRVSNEQFF.

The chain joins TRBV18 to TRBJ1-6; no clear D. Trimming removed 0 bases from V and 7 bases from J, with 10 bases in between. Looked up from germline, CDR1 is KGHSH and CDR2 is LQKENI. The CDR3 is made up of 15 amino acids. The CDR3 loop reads CASSPPGARNSPLHF. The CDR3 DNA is TGTGCCAGCTCACCACCGGGTGCGAGGAATTCACCCCTCCACTTT.

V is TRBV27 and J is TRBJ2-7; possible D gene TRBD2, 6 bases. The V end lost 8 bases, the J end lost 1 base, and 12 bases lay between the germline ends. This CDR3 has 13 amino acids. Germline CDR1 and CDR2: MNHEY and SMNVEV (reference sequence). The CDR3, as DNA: TGTGCCAGCGGGGACTTAGCTTCCTACGAGCAGTACTTC. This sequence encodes CASGDLASYEQYF.

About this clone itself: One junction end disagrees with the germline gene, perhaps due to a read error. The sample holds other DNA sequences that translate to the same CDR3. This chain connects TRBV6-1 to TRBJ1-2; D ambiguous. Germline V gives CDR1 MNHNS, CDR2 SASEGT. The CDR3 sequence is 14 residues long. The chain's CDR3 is CASRGLDFFDGYTF. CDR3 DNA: TGTGCCAGCAGGGGTCTAGATTTTTTTGATGGCTACACTTTC.